The sequence of this T cell receptor beta chain was determined in a study of blood T cell repertoires in COVID-19. Study in general: Sites across the United States, Italy and Spain contributed samples from acute and convalescent COVID-19. In each case, the material was cDNA or gDNA derived from T cells, B-cell-depleted T cells, or PBMCs.

Original processing methods: It was from reference gene primer amplification that nucleated cell counts were estimated. The assay was immunoSEQ multiplex PCR, and TCRdb's table has in-frame clones only and misses some. The V and J calls and the clone size are those of that table, but D and trimming were determined from the DNA. The sample carries roughly 160,000 clones, about 88% recorded once. Enrolled during active infection, Seattle patients were then followed longitudinally. This CDR3 spans 14 amino acids. Germline CDR1 LNHDA, CDR2 SQIVND (reference sequence). V lost 8 bases and J 1 base, leaving 15 bases between the germline ends.

This receptor was identified in a man in his fifties or sixties with COVID-19, enrolled during active disease. Specimen: peripheral blood. J is TRBJ2-7 and V is TRBV19; possibly TRBD1 for D (6 bases). The CDR3 DNA reads as TGTGCCAGTGGAACAACAGGGCAGTCCTACGAGCAGTACTTC. It is translated as CASGTTGQSYEQYF.